The clone carrying this T cell receptor (beta chain) showed up just a few times. As handled by the study authors: Counts of nucleated cells, estimated from reference gene primer amplification, were obtained. The data were produced by immunoSEQ multiplex PCR, yet TCRdb's version contains in-frame clones alone and is incomplete. The DNA gave D and trimming, while V, J and clone size come from that table. The table includes 400,000 to 550,000 clones, around 89% detected once. This sample is drawn from a study of blood T cell repertoires in COVID-19. Study at large: PBMCs, B-cell-depleted T cells, or T cells provided the cDNA or gDNA that made up the material.

CDR3 size: 14 residues. Germline loops: CDR1 SNHLY, CDR2 FYNNEI. V was pared by 3 bases and J by 6 bases, with 6 bases of the junction left unmatched. This sequence was found in a woman under 40 with acute or convalescent COVID-19. The specimen sequenced was peripheral blood. The chain employs TRBV2 and TRBJ1-1, with 8 bases aligning to TRBD1. The CDR3 nucleotides are TGTGCCAGCAGTGAGCAGGGGGCTTCCCCTGAAGCTTTCTTT. It specifies CASSEQGASPEAFF.